Presented here are 16 T cell receptor beta chains from one specimen sequenced in a study of blood T cell repertoires in COVID-19. Libraries were prepared by immunoSEQ multiplex PCR; TCRdb keeps only in-frame clonotypes and omits some of them. The profile shows almost 250,000 clones, roughly 89% of them singletons. Sequencing input: PBMCs or T cells enriched from blood (not recorded which). Receptors originate from a woman aged 30 to 39 who had recovered from COVID-19.

The chain joins TRBV9 to TRBJ2-5, with 8 bases matching TRBD2. V shed 3 bases and J 2 bases; nucleotides not matched to a gene: 6. There are 15 residues in the CDR3. The germline V gene encodes CDR1 SGDLS and CDR2 YYNGEE. This CDR3 is CASSAGGTLQETQYF. The CDR3 DNA reads TGTGCCAGCAGCGCGGGGGGGACACTACAAGAGACCCAGTACTTC.

V is TRBV28 and J is TRBJ2-7; perhaps TRBD2 as D (7 bases). Germline V CDR1 and CDR2: MDHEN, SYDVKM. V was cut by 6 bases and J by 0 bases, with 15 bases left in between. The CDR3 spans 15 residues. The CDR3 is CASSLRGGTSYEQYF. CDR3 coding DNA: TGTGCCAGCAGCTTGAGGGGGGGGACCTCCTACGAGCAGTACTTC.

This sequence joins TRBV5-8 and TRBJ2-2; 7 nucleotides match TRBD2. This CDR3 comprises 17 residues. J gave up 2 bases and V 4 bases, and 11 bases lay outside the gene matches. The germline V gene encodes CDR1 SGHTS and CDR2 YDEGEE. This CDR3 is CASSQDPGTTNTGELFF. The DNA for the CDR3 is TGTGCCAGCAGCCAGGACCCCGGGACTACCAACACCGGGGAGCTGTTTTTT.

V and J are TRBV4-1 and TRBJ2-7; 8 positions agree with TRBD1. This CDR3 is built from 16 residues. Germline trimming cut 2 bases from V and 2 bases from J; bases unmatched to any gene: 8. Germline V lookup: CDR1 MGHRA, CDR2 YSYEKL. CDR3 in amino acids: CASSQTLTGQAYEQYF. DNA of the CDR3: TGCGCCAGCAGCCAAACCCTAACGGGACAGGCCTACGAGCAGTACTTC.

The chain recombines TRBV3-1 (or the pseudogene TRBV3-2) with TRBJ2-1; 9 nucleotides line up with TRBD2. The CDR3 covers 17 residues. V lost 1 base and J lost 8; bases outside the gene matches: 12. Germline-derived CDR1 and CDR2 are LGHDT and YNNKEL (reference sequence). The CDR3 region is CASSQGLSSGVIYEQFF. CDR3 DNA sequence: TGTGCCAGCAGCCAAGGCCTTTCTAGCGGGGTCATATATGAGCAGTTCTTC.

J is TRBJ2-7 and V is TRBV12-3 or TRBV12-4; 7 nucleotides line up with TRBD1. The CDR3 contains 13 residues. J was trimmed by 4 bases and V by 6 bases; bases with no gene match: 6. CDR3 amino acids: CASRSTGRYEQYF. The CDR3 coding sequence is TGTGCCAGCAGATCGACAGGGAGATACGAGCAGTACTTC.

This clone was recorded only once. The CDR3 DNA reads as TGTGCCATCACGACAGGACCGAACACTGAAGCTTTCTTT. Its translation: CAITTGPNTEAFF. The rearrangement joins TRBV28 to TRBJ1-1, with a tentative D call TRBD1 (6 bases). The V gene lost 10 bases and the J gene lost 1 base, with 13 bases spanning the gap. Germline values: CDR1 MDHEN, CDR2 SYDVKM. The CDR3 runs 13 residues.

This chain connects TRBV15 to TRBJ2-1, with TRBD2 identical over 10 bases. CDR3 length: 15 amino acids. Per germline, CDR1 LNHNV and CDR2 YYDKDF (reference sequence). The junction had 2 bases not matched to a gene; V was cut back by 0 bases and J by 6 bases. In DNA, the CDR3 is TGTGCCACCAGCAGAGATCTAGCGGGAGTCAATGAGCAGTTCTTC. This encodes CATSRDLAGVNEQFF.

Regarding this clone: The same CDR3 is also encoded by other DNA sequences in this sample. The chain has TRBV12-3 or TRBV12-4 and TRBJ1-1; no definite D call. The length of the CDR3 is 13 residues. V shed 3 bases and J shed 2 bases, with 7 bases lying between them. The CDR3 nucleotides read TGTGCCAGCAGTTTGCCGGTTAACACTGAAGCTTTCTTT. This sequence encodes CASSLPVNTEAFF.

This chain links TRBV7-2 with TRBJ2-2; D unresolved. The CDR3 sequence is 14 residues long. Trimming pared 3 bases from V and 5 bases from J, leaving 10 bases between. Germline CDR1 SGHTA, CDR2 FQGNSA. In DNA, the CDR3 is TGTGCCAGCAGCTTGTTACAGCATACCGGGGAGCTGTTTTTT. Translation gives CASSLLQHTGELFF.

The V gene is TRBV10-2, the J gene TRBJ2-5; 7 bases line up with TRBD2. The V segment lost 3 bases and the J segment 1 base; nucleotides outside the gene matches: 8. The germline V gene encodes CDR1 WSHSY and CDR2 SAAADI. The CDR3 sequence is 16 residues long. In DNA, the CDR3 is TGCGCCAGCAGTGAAACTGGGAGGGGACGCCAAGAGACCCAGTACTTC. Its protein product is CASSETGRGRQETQYF.

This clone was seen only a few times. This sequence joins TRBV28 and TRBJ2-3; D is ambiguous. The CDR3 has 13 amino acids. Per the germline V gene, CDR1 is MDHEN and CDR2 is SYDVKM. V was trimmed by 6 bases and J by 4 bases, leaving 11 bases between them. In DNA form, the CDR3 reads TGTGCCAGCAGGAACCTAGGTCCAGATACGCAGTATTTT. This codes for CASRNLGPDTQYF.

The chain couples TRBV28 to TRBJ1-2; maybe TRBD1 (5 bases). The CDR3 length is 16 residues. Germline values: CDR1 MDHEN, CDR2 SYDVKM. V shed 5 bases and J shed 4 bases, with 20 bases lying between them. CDR3 nucleotide sequence: TGTGCCAGCAGTCAAAGGGGCTACCTCCGGCCCTATGGCTACACCTTC. Translation gives CASSQRGYLRPYGYTF.

The genes are TRBV7-2 and TRBJ2-1; 7 bases line up with TRBD2. The germline CDR1 and CDR2 sequences are SGHTA and FQGNSA. The junction had 11 bases not matched to a gene; V was cut back by 5 bases and J by 13 bases. This CDR3 has 13 residues. CDR3 loop: CASSQGLVLNQFF. The CDR3, as DNA: TGTGCCAGCAGCCAAGGACTAGTCCTCAACCAGTTCTTC.

Turning to this clone: Other DNA sequences in the sample encode the same CDR3. This sequence joins TRBV27 and TRBJ2-1; 9 bases are shared with TRBD1. V was clipped by 3 bases and J by 6 bases; unmatched bases: 0. CDR1 is MNHEY and CDR2 is SMNVEV in the germline V gene (reference sequence). CDR3 length equals 13 residues. The DNA of the CDR3 is TGTGCCAGCAGTTTGGACAGGGGCAATGAGCAGTTCTTC. This codes for CASSLDRGNEQFF.

This clone showed up just once. V usage is TRBV27 and J usage is TRBJ2-2; no clear D. The CDR3 is made up of 17 amino acids. V lost 2 bases to trimming and J lost 7 bases, with 20 bases between them. Germline V gene sequence: CDR1 MNHEY, CDR2 SMNVEV (reference sequence). The CDR3 reads CASSLRVAARMGGELFF. In DNA form, the CDR3 reads TGTGCCAGCAGTTTACGTGTGGCGGCAAGGATGGGCGGGGAGCTGTTTTTT.